This T cell receptor beta chain was captured in a study of Graves' ophthalmopathy and Graves' hyperthyroidism. The germline gives CDR1 MNHNS, CDR2 SASEGT. The V and J ends lost 2 bases and 2 bases respectively, with 10 bases between them. This CDR3 is 14 amino acids long. Scientists amplified the TCR beta CDR3 regions from RNA transcripts. An opening RT-PCR round employed HTBI primers and preceded a second-round multiplex PCR. TCRdb redid the calling of the multiplex PCR reads with MiXCR, one entry per CDR3 protein. The sample consists of more than 1,000,000 distinct CDR3 sequences, about 36% of them appearing once.

Sequenced input: peripheral blood or thyroid tissue (not recorded which). The chain combines TRBV6-1 with TRBJ2-7, with D possibly being TRBD2 (5 bases). The receptor was isolated from an adult man with Graves' hyperthyroidism. Here the CDR3 reads CASSERGRPYEQYF. The CDR3 DNA reads TGTGCCAGCAGTGAACGGGGTCGACCCTACGAGCAGTACTTC.